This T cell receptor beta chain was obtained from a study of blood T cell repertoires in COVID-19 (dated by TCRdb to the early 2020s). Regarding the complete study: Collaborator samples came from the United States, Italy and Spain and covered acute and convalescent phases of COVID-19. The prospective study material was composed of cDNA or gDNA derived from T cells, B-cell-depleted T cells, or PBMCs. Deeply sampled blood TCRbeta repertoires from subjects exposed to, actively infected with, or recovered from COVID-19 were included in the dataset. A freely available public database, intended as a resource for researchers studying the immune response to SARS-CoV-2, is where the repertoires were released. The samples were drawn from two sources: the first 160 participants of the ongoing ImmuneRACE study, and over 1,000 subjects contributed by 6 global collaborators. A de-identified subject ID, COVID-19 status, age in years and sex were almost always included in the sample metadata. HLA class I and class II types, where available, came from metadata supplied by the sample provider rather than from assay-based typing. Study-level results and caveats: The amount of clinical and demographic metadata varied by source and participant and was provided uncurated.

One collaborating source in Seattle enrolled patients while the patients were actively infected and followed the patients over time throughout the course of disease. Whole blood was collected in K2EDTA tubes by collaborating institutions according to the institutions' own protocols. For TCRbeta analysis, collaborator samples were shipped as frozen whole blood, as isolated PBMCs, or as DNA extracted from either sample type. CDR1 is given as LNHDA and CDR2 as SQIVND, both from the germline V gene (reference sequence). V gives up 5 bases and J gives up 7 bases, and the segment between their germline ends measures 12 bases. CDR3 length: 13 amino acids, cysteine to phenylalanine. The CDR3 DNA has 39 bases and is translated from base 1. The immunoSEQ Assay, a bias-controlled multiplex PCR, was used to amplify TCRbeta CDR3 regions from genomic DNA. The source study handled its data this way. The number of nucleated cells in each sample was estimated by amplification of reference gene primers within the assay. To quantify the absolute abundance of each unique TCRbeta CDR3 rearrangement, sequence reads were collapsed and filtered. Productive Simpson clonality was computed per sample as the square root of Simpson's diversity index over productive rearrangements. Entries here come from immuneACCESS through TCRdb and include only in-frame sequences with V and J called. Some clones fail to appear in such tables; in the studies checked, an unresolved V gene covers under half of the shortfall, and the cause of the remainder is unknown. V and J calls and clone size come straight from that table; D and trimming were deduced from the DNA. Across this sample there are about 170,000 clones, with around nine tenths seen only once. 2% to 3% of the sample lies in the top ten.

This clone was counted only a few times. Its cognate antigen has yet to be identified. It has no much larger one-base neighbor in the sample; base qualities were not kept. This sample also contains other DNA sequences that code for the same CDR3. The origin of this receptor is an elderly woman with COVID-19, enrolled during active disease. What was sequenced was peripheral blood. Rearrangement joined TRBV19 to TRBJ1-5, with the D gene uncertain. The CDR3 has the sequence CASSGGSRQPQHF. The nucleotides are TGTGCCAGTAGTGGAGGGAGCAGGCAGCCCCAGCATTTT. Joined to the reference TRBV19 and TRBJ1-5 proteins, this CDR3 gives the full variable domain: DGGITQSPKYLFRKEGQNVTLSCEQNLNHDAMYWYRQDPGQGLRLIYYSQIVNDFQKGDIAEGYSVSREKKESFPLTVTSAQKNPTAFYLCASSGGSRQPQHFGDGTRLSIL.